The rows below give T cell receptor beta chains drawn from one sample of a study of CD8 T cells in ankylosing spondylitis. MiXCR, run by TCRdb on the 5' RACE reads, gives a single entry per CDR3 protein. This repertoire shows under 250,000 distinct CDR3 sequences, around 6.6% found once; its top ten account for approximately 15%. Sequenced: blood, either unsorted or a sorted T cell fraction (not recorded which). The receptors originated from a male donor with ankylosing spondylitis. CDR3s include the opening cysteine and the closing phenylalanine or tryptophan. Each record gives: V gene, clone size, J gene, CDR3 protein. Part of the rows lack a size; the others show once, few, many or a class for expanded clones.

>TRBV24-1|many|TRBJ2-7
CATSETGGGNEQYF
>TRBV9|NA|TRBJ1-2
CSSSVGGNTGSYGYTF
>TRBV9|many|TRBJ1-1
CASSVLLGGTEAFF
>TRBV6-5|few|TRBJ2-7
CASSSTGWISEQYF
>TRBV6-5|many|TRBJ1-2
CASSEGLGYTF
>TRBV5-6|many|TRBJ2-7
CASSPTNTYEQYF
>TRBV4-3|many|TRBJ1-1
CASSQDGTGYTEAFF
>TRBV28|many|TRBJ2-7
CASSLRAGGYEQYF
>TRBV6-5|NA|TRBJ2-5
CASSCSGQKTETQYF
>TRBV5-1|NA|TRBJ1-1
CASSASGVGAEAFF
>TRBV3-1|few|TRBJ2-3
CASSQDSSGSRGADTQYF
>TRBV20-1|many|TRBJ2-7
CSASSGPTYEQYF
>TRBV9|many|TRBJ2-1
CASSAFRGALLYNEQFF
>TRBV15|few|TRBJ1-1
CATSREEGLGTEAFF
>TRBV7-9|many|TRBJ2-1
CASSPGPPARNEQFF
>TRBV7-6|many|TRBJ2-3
CASSLGDSRTDTQYF
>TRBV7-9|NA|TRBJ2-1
CASSQVESYNEQFF
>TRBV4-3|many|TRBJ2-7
CASSRGDSPHSYEQYF
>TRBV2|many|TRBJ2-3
CASSDRRADTQYF
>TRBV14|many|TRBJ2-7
CASSQAHTRVLGEQYF
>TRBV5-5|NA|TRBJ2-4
CASTHRGANIQYF
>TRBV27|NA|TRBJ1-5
CASSPSTGESNQPQHF
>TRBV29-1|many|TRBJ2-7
CSVEAVQGVHYEQYF
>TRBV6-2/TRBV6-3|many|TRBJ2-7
CASSPPWTRAYEQYF
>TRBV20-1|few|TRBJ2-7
CSAHRQEGYEQYF
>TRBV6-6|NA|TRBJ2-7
CASTPDWTYEQYF
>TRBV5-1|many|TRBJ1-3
CASSIGNTIYF
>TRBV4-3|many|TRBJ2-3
CASSQATRATDTQYF
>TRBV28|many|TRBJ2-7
CASSFGRVNEQYF
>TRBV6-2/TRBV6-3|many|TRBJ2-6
CASSYSTGANVLTF
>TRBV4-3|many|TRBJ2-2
CASSQDLPGEGFNTGELFF
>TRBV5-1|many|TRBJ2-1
CASRGQGANEQFF
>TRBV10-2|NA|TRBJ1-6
CASSPGRDSPLHF
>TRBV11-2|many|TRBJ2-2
CASSSRTGGSTGELFF
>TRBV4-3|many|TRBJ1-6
CASSQYYSYNSPLHF
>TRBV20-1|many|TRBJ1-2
CSARPGQTCTF
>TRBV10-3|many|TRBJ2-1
CAISESPSGRPNEQFF
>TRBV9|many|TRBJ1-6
CASSVGGLLNSPLHF
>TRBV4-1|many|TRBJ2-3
CASSQVRTLDTQYF
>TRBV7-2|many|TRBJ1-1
CASSLTGRAEAFF
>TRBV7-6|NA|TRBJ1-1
CASSLKGGGTEAFF